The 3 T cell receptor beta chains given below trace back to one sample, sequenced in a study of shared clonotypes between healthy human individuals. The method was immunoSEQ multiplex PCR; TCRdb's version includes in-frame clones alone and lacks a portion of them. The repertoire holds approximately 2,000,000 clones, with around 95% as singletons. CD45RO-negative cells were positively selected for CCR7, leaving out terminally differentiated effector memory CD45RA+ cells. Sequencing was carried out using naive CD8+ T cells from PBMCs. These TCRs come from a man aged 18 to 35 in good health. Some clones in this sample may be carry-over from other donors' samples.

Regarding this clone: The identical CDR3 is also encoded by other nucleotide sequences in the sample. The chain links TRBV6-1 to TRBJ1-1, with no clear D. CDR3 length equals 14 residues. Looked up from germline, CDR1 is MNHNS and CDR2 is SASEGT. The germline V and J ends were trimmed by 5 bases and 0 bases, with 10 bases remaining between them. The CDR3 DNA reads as TGTGCCAGCAGTAACAGAGGCCTGAACACTGAAGCTTTCTTT. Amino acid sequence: CASSNRGLNTEAFF.

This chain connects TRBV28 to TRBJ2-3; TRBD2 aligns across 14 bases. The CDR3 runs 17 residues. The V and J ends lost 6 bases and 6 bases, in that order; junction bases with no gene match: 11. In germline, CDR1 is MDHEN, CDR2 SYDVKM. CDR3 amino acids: CASSPPGLAGAMDTQYF. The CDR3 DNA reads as TGTGCCAGCAGCCCTCCGGGACTAGCGGGAGCAATGGATACGCAGTATTTT. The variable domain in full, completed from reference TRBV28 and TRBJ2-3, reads DVKVTQSSRYLVKRTGEKVFLECVQDMDHENMFWYRQDPGLGLRLIYFSYDVKMKEKGDIPEGYSVSREKKERFSLILESASTNQTSMYLCASSPPGLAGAMDTQYFGPGTRLTVL.

This chain's CDR3 is CASSQLDRGDEQYF. The DNA for the CDR3 is TGTGCCAGCAGTCAACTGGACAGGGGCGACGAGCAGTACTTC. This chain joins TRBV28 and TRBJ2-7; 9 bases map to TRBD1. V trimming: 5 bases; J trimming: 5 bases; junction bases outside the gene matches: 7. The CDR3 totals 14 residues. Germline V gene sequence: CDR1 MDHEN, CDR2 SYDVKM.